The 24 T cell receptor beta chains given below trace back to one sample, sequenced in a study of blood T cell repertoires in COVID-19. Assay: immunoSEQ multiplex PCR; the TCRdb copy retains only in-frame clones and omits some. The sample has tens of thousands of clones; about 86% are singletons. Sequenced: peripheral blood. The receptors derive from an elderly woman in a cohort sampled during active or convalescent COVID-19.

J is TRBJ1-1 and V is TRBV19, with D possibly being TRBD1 (6 bases). Trimming left V 1 base short and J 2 bases short, with 11 bases between. This CDR3 contains 15 residues. Germline CDR1 and CDR2: LNHDA and SQIVND (reference sequence). The CDR3 nucleotides are TGTGCCAGTAGTATAGGGCGGACAGCTAACACTGAAGCTTTCTTT. It codes for CASSIGRTANTEAFF.

The chain employs TRBV10-2 and TRBJ2-7, with 9 bases that match TRBD2. V lost 6 bases, J lost 6 bases, and 6 bases stayed unmatched. This CDR3 contains 13 residues. Germline assignment: CDR1 WSHSY and CDR2 SAAADI. The CDR3 DNA reads TGCGCCAGCAGAATAGCGGGAGTGACCGAGCAGTACTTC. Residues: CASRIAGVTEQYF.

This clone appeared a single time. The chain recombines TRBV14 with TRBJ2-1, with 8 nucleotides matching TRBD2. CDR3 length equals 17 residues. Germline CDR1 reads SGHDN; CDR2 reads FVKESK. The V and J ends lost 2 bases and 9 bases, in that order; junction bases with no gene match: 15. The CDR3 spells CASSQPGLELFEGEQFF. In DNA, the CDR3 is TGTGCCAGCAGCCAACCGGGACTAGAGCTTTTCGAGGGTGAGCAGTTCTTC.

The count of this clone is one. This chain joins TRBV6-5 and TRBJ1-3; D unclear. CDR1 and CDR2 (germline): MNHEY, SVGAGI. The V end lost 0 bases, the J end lost 8 bases, and 11 bases lay between the germline ends. This CDR3 contains 14 residues. The CDR3: CASSYSRVGYTIYF. CDR3 DNA sequence: TGTGCCAGCAGTTACTCACGGGTCGGGTACACCATATATTTT.

The chain has TRBV5-8 and TRBJ2-5; 9 positions agree with TRBD1. V lost 4 bases to trimming and J lost 4 bases; unmatched junction nucleotides: 8. Germline-derived CDR1 and CDR2 are SGHTS and YDEGEE. The CDR3 consists of 15 residues. Here the CDR3 DNA reads TGTGCCAGCAGCAGAGGACAGGGGATGATAGAGACCCAGTACTTC. Its protein is CASSRGQGMIETQYF.

The rearrangement links TRBV27 to TRBJ1-1, with 7 bases fitting TRBD1. CDR1 and CDR2 (germline): MNHEY, SMNVEV (reference sequence). The V segment lost 3 bases and the J segment 7 bases; nucleotides outside the gene matches: 2. CDR3 length: 12 amino acids. The CDR3 DNA is TGTGCCAGCAGTTTCAGACAGGGTGAAGCTTTCTTT. Protein sequence: CASSFRQGEAFF.

The chain links TRBV3-1 (or the pseudogene TRBV3-2) to TRBJ2-5, with 10 nucleotides matching TRBD2. Germline CDR1 is LGHDT and CDR2 is YNNKEL (reference sequence). The CDR3 runs to 16 residues. Trimming at V came to 1 base and at J to 4 bases, leaving 6 bases not matched to a gene. Here the CDR3 DNA reads TGTGCCAGCAGCCAAGGTCCAGCGGGGGGGTCAGAGACCCAGTACTTC. This encodes CASSQGPAGGSETQYF.

This chain links TRBV18 with TRBJ1-5, with 8 nucleotides matching TRBD1. Looked up from germline, CDR1 is KGHSH and CDR2 is LQKENI. The CDR3 contains 14 residues. V was pared by 4 bases and J by 6 bases, with 5 bases of the junction left unmatched. The CDR3: CASSLDRGLQPQHF. The CDR3 DNA is TGTGCCAGCTCACTTGACAGGGGTCTTCAGCCCCAGCATTTT.

This clone was seen a few times. One end of the junction is discordant with germline, which a read error may explain. The CDR3 nucleotides read TGTGCCAGCAGCGCTAGCGGGAGATTGCTCTTC. Its translation is CASSASGRLLF. The V call is TRBV5-6, the J call TRBJ2-1; TRBD2 agrees at 10 bases. Germline lookup yields CDR1 SGHDT and CDR2 YYEEEE. This CDR3 comprises 11 residues.

CDR3 region: CASSTGGGKTGNTIYF. CDR3 DNA: TGCGCCAGCAGCACTGGGGGAGGGAAGACTGGAAACACCATATATTTT. The rearrangement joins TRBV5-1 to TRBJ1-3; tentatively, D is TRBD1 (5 bases). Trimming cost V 4 bases and J 2 bases, with 16 bases left between them. The CDR3 is 16 amino acids. The germline CDR1 and CDR2 sequences are SGHRS and YFSETQ.

J is TRBJ1-1 and V is TRBV28, with a weak D call TRBD1 (5 bases). The CDR3 spans 14 residues. From germline, CDR1 is MDHEN and CDR2 SYDVKM. Trimming took off 5 bases at V and 6 bases at J, with 16 bases between the two ends. CDR3 protein: CASSLGLRVAEAFF. CDR3 DNA sequence: TGTGCCAGCAGTCTGGGACTGAGGGTTGCTGAAGCTTTCTTT.

V and J are TRBV27 and TRBJ2-1, with D maybe TRBD2 (5 bases). Germline V CDR1 and CDR2: MNHEY, SMNVEV (reference sequence). Trimming took off 6 bases at V and 8 bases at J, with 17 bases between the two ends. This CDR3 has 14 amino acids. The CDR3 protein is CASSLQGLSDEQFF. The CDR3 DNA reads as TGTGCCAGCAGCCTTCAAGGACTCAGCGATGAGCAGTTCTTC.

The chain joins TRBV5-1 to TRBJ2-5; 7 bases line up with TRBD1. This CDR3 contains 15 residues. The junction had 14 bases not matched to a gene; V was cut back by 7 bases and J by 5 bases. CDR1 is SGHRS and CDR2 is YFSETQ in the germline V gene. CDR3 DNA: TGCGCCAGCCGGGGACAGCTGACCTCGTTTGAGACCCAGTACTTC. It translates to CASRGQLTSFETQYF.

V gene TRBV6-5 combines with J gene TRBJ2-7; tentatively, D is TRBD2 (5 bases). This CDR3 spans 15 amino acids. The V gene's germline CDR1 is MNHEY and CDR2 SVGAGI. Between the trimmed V and J ends, which lost 10 bases and 0 bases, there was a span of 19 bases. The CDR3 DNA reads TGTGCCACCTCATCGGGGTCCCCGGGCTCCTACGAGCAGTACGTC. This gives the protein CATSSGSPGSYEQYV.

V usage is TRBV5-1 and J usage is TRBJ2-5, with 13 bases that match TRBD2. From germline, CDR1 is SGHRS and CDR2 YFSETQ. With 3 bases clipped from V and 5 bases from J, the junction kept 4 bases outside the gene matches. There are 15 residues in the CDR3. The DNA for the CDR3 is TGCGCCAGCAGCTCCGGACTAGCGGGAGTTGAGACCCAGTACTTC. Translating gives CASSSGLAGVETQYF. The whole variable domain, filled in from reference TRBV5-1 and TRBJ2-5, reads KAGVTQTPRYLIKTRGQQVTLSCSPISGHRSVSWYQQTPGQGLQFLFEYFSETQRNKGNFPGRFSGRQFSNSRSEMNVSTLELGDSALYLCASSSGLAGVETQYFGPGTRLLVL.

This clone was seen once. This chain connects TRBV5-1 to TRBJ2-7, with 7 nucleotides matching TRBD1. This CDR3 is 14 amino acids long. V lost 0 bases, J lost 4 bases, and 4 bases stayed unmatched. Looked up from germline, CDR1 is SGHRS and CDR2 is YFSETQ. The CDR3 region is CASSLDRGPYEQYF. The DNA for the CDR3 is TGCGCCAGCAGCTTGGACAGGGGACCATACGAGCAGTACTTC.

The V gene is TRBV7-2, the J gene TRBJ2-7, with TRBD1 as a possible D gene (6 bases). There are 16 residues in the CDR3. Trimming took off 1 base at V and 1 base at J, with 14 bases between the two ends. CDR1 and CDR2 (germline): SGHTA, FQGNSA. CDR3 sequence (DNA): TGTGCCAGCAGCTTAGAGGGGGAGACCCATTCCTACGAGCAGTACGTC. This encodes CASSLEGETHSYEQYV.

The rearrangement uses TRBV11-2 and TRBJ1-1, with D unclear. The CDR3 consists of 15 residues. Trimming left V 5 bases short and J 0 bases short, with 13 bases between. Germline V gives CDR1 SGHAT, CDR2 FQNNGV. The CDR3 DNA follows: TGTGCCAGCAGCCGGGGTTCGGGGATGAACACTGAAGCTTTCTTT. It is translated as CASSRGSGMNTEAFF.

This chain connects TRBV7-8 to TRBJ1-1, with 8 positions matching TRBD1. Losses at the gene ends were 2 bases for V and 1 base for J; bases not matched to a gene: 12. The CDR3 is made up of 18 amino acids. Germline CDR1 reads SGHVS; CDR2 reads FQNEAQ. In DNA form, the CDR3 reads TGTGCCAGCAGCTTAAGGTCGTATCGGACAGGGAAGAACACTGAAGCTTTCTTT. Translated, it gives CASSLRSYRTGKNTEAFF.

The rearrangement uses TRBV5-1 and TRBJ2-6; TRBD1 matches 8 bases. There are 17 residues in the CDR3. Trimming removed 4 bases from V and 4 bases from J; junction bases left unmatched: 10. Per germline, CDR1 SGHRS and CDR2 YFSETQ. The CDR3 protein is CASSLQPQGAGANVLTF. The CDR3 nucleotides read TGCGCCAGCAGCCTGCAACCGCAGGGGGCCGGGGCCAACGTCCTGACTTTC.

The rearrangement uses TRBV5-5 and TRBJ1-5; no firm D call. The CDR3 has 17 residues. V was clipped by 1 base and J by 6 bases, with 20 bases between them. The V gene's germline CDR1 is SGHKS and CDR2 YYEKEE (reference sequence). Written as DNA, the CDR3 is TGTGCCAGCAGCTTGATGCTCGCGGGGAGGCTAGCTCAGCCCCAGCATTTT. This encodes CASSLMLAGRLAQPQHF.

This clone was observed a handful of times. This sequence joins TRBV3-1 (or the pseudogene TRBV3-2) and TRBJ2-5; no firm D call. The germline V gene encodes CDR1 LGHDT and CDR2 YNNKEL (reference sequence). The V end was cut by 1 base, the J end by 5 bases, with 8 bases between. This CDR3 has 13 residues. The CDR3 sequence: CASSQVPSETQYF. The CDR3 nucleotides read TGTGCCAGCAGCCAAGTGCCGAGTGAGACCCAGTACTTC.

The rearrangement joins TRBV24-1 to TRBJ2-6; 7 positions match TRBD1. Germline V gene sequence: CDR1 KGHDR, CDR2 SFDVKD. V lost 4 bases to trimming and J lost 2 bases; unmatched junction nucleotides: 1. The CDR3 is 15 residues long. The CDR3 DNA is TGTGCCACCAGTGACGACAGGGCTGGGGCCAACGTCCTGACTTTC. This sequence encodes CATSDDRAGANVLTF.

This clone was seen just once. The genes are TRBV5-4 and TRBJ1-2, with TRBD1 matching 8 bases. Per the germline V gene, CDR1 is SGHNT and CDR2 is YYREEE (reference sequence). The CDR3 extends over 15 amino acids. Unmatched junction bases numbered 5, after V lost 0 bases and J lost 4 bases. DNA for the CDR3: TGTGCCAGCAGCTTGGGGGGACAGGCTCGCTATGGCTACACCTTC. This codes for CASSLGGQARYGYTF.